Reported below is one T cell receptor beta chain. These data are taken from a study of cytotoxic CD8 clonotypes in ibrutinib-treated CLL. Study as a whole: Responses comprised 24 partial and 2 complete; at median around 70 months, 14 remained remitted and about twelve progressed.

The germline CDR1 and CDR2 sequences are MNHEY and SMNVEV (reference sequence). V was pared by 5 bases and J by 8 bases, with 15 bases between. The CDR3 has 14 residues. Sequencing was performed with immunoSEQ multiplex PCR; in TCRdb, only in-frame clones are kept and a portion is missing. Seen here are about 130,000 clones, 70% to 90% observed once, and the top ten hold roughly 1.9%. This chain joins TRBV27 and TRBJ1-4; D is undetermined. The receptor's source is a human donor with chronic lymphocytic leukemia. The source was PBMCs, collected after 24 months of ibrutinib treatment. CDR3 residues: CASSPSGWAEKLFF. The DNA for the CDR3 is TGTGCCAGCAGTCCCTCGGGGTGGGCAGAAAAACTGTTTTTT.